This T cell receptor beta chain was sequenced in a study of T cell repertoires in cytomegalovirus infection. Study-level information: Public TCR beta signature analysis indicated the presence of both CMV infection and matching HLA type.

This clonotype was counted between two and nine times. No antigen is known for it. MiXCR, run by TCRdb on the reads, gives a single entry per CDR3 protein. The sample carries about 700,000 distinct CDR3 sequences, around 31% recorded once. The clonotype was recovered from a human donor in good health (CMV status not recorded). Some clones in this sample may be carry-over from other donors' samples. Material: cultured PBMCs, obtained from culture after CMV antigen stimulation.

As DNA, the CDR3 is TGTGCCAGCAGTTTTCAAGGACCACTCGGTTCACCCCTCCACTTT. Amino acid sequence: CASSFQGPLGSPLHF. This chain connects TRBV12-3 or TRBV12-4 to TRBJ1-6, with unresolved D. The V and J ends lost 3 bases and 9 bases respectively, with 15 bases between them. This CDR3 has 15 amino acids.